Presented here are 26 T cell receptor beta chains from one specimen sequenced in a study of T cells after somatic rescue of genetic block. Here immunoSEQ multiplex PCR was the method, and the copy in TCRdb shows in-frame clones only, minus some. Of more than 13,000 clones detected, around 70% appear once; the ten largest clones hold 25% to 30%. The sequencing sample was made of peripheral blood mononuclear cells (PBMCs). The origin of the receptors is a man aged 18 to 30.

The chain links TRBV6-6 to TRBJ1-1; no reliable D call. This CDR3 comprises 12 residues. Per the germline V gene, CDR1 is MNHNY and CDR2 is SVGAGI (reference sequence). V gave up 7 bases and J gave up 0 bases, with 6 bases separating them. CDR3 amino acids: CASNRLNTEAFF. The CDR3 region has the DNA TGTGCCAGCAATCGTTTGAACACTGAAGCTTTCTTT.

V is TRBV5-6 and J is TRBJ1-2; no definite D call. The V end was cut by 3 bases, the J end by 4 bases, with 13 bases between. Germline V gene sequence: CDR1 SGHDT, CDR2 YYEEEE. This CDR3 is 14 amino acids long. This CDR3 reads CASSSRRIVYGYTF. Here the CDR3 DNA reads TGTGCCAGCAGCTCACGAAGGATTGTCTATGGCTACACCTTC.

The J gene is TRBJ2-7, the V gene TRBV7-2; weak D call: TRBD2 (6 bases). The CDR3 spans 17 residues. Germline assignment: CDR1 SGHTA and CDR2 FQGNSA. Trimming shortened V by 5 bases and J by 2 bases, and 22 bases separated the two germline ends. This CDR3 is CASSQWGLPRGTYEQYF. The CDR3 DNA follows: TGTGCCAGCAGCCAGTGGGGACTTCCTAGGGGCACCTACGAGCAGTACTTC.

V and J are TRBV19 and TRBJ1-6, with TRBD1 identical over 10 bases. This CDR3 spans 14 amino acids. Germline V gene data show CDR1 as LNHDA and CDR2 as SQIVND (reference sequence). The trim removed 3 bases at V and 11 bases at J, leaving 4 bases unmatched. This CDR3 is CASSIDRGRTPLHF. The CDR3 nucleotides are TGTGCCAGTAGTATTGACAGGGGGCGTACACCCCTCCACTTT.

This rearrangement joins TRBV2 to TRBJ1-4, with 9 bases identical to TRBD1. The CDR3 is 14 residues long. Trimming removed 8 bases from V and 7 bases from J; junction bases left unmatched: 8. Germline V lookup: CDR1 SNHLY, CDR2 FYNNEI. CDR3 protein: CASGQTGGGEKLFF. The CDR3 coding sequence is TGTGCCAGCGGACAAACAGGGGGCGGTGAAAAACTGTTTTTT.

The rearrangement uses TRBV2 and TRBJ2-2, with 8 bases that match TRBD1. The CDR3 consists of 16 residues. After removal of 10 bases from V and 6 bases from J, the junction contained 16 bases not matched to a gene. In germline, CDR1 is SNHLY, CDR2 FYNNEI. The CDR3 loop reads CATYDWGQGAAGELFF. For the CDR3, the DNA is TGTGCCACCTATGACTGGGGGCAGGGGGCGGCCGGGGAGCTGTTTTTT.

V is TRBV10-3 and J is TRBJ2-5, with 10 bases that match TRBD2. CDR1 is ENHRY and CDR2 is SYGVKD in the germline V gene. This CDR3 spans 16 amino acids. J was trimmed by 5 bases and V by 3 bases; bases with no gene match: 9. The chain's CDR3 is CAISERSGRALETQYF. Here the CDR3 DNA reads TGTGCCATCAGTGAAAGAAGCGGGAGGGCCCTGGAGACCCAGTACTTC.

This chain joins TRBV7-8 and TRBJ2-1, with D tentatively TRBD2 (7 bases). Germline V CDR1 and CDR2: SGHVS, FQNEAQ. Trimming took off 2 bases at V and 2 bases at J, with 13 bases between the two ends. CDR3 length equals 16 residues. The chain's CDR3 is CASSLRGGGPYNEQFF. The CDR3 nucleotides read TGTGCCAGCAGCTTAAGGGGCGGGGGCCCCTACAATGAGCAGTTCTTC.

CDR3 residues: CASSPDSGANTGELFF. In DNA, the CDR3 is TGTGCCAGCTCACCGGACAGTGGGGCGAACACCGGGGAGCTGTTTTTT. The V call is TRBV18, the J call TRBJ2-2; the D gene is possibly TRBD1 (6 bases). V shed 3 bases and J shed 0 bases, with 11 bases lying between them. The V gene's germline CDR1 is KGHSH and CDR2 LQKENI. CDR3 length: 16 amino acids.

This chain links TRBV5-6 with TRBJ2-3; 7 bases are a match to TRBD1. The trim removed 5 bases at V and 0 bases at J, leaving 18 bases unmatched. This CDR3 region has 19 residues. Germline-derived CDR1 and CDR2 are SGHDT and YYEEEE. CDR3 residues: CASSQNGDRASPSTDTQYF. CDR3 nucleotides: TGTGCCAGCAGTCAAAACGGCGACAGGGCGTCCCCGAGCACAGATACGCAGTATTTT. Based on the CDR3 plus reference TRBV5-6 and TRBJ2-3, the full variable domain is DAGVTQSPTHLIKTRGQQVTLRCSPKSGHDTVSWYQQALGQGPQFIFQYYEEEERQRGNFPDRFSGHQFPNYSSELNVNALLLGDSALYLCASSQNGDRASPSTDTQYFGPGTRLTVL.

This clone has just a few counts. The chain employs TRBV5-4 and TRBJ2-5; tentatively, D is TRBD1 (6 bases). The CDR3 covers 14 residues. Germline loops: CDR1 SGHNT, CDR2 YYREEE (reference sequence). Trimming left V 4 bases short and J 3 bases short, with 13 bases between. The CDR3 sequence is CASSQQGREETQYF. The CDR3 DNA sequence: TGTGCCAGCAGCCAACAGGGTAGGGAAGAGACCCAGTACTTC. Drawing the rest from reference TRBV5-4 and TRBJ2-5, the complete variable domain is ETGVTQSPTHLIKTRGQQVTLRCSSQSGHNTVSWYQQALGQGPQFIFQYYREEENGRGNFPPRFSGLQFPNYSSELNVNALELDDSALYLCASSQQGREETQYFGPGTRLLVL.

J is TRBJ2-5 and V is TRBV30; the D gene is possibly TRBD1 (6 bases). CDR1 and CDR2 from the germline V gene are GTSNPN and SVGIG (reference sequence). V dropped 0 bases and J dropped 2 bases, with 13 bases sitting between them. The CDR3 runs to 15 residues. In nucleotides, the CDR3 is TGTGCCTGGAGTGTACAGGGCAGATTACAAGAGACCCAGTACTTC. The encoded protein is CAWSVQGRLQETQYF.

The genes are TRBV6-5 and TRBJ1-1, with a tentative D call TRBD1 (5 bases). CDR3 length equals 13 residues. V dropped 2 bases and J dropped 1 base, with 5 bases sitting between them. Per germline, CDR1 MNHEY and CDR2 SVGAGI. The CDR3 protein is CASSYTGNTEAFF. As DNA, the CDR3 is TGTGCCAGCAGTTACACAGGGAACACTGAAGCTTTCTTT.

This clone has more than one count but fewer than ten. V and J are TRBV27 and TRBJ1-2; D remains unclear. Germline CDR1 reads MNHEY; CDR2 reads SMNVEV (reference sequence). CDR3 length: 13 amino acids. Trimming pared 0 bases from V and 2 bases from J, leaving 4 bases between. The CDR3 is CASSLSRNYGYTF. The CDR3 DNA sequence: TGTGCCAGCAGTTTATCGCGCAACTATGGCTACACCTTC.

The CDR3 sequence: CASSLPQGVAEKLFF. CDR3 nucleotide sequence: TGTGCCAGCAGTCTCCCACAGGGGGTGGCTGAAAAACTGTTTTTT. The J gene is TRBJ1-4, the V gene TRBV28; TRBD1 agrees at 8 bases. The CDR3 contains 15 residues. From germline, CDR1 is MDHEN and CDR2 SYDVKM. The V and J ends lost 5 bases and 7 bases, in that order; junction bases with no gene match: 9.

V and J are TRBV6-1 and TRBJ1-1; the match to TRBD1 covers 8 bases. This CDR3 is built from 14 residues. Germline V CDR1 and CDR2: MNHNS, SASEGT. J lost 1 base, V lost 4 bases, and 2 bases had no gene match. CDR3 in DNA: TGTGCCAGCAGTGTTGGGACAGGGAACACTGAAGCTTTCTTT. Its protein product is CASSVGTGNTEAFF.

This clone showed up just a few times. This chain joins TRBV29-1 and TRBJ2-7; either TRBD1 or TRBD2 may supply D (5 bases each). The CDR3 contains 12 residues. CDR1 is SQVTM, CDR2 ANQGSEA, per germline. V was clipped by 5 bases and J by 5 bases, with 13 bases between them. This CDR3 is CSVRDGAHEQYF. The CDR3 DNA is TGCAGCGTTCGGGACGGGGCCCACGAGCAGTACTTC.

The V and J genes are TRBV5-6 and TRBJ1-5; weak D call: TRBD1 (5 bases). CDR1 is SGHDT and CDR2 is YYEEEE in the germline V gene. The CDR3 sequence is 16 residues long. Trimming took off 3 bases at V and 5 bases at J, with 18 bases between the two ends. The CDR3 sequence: CASSSRGRALDQPQHF. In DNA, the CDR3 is TGTGCCAGCAGCTCCCGGGGGAGGGCATTGGATCAGCCCCAGCATTTT.

CDR3 nucleotides: TGCGCCAGCAGCCAAAACCCCGGGACAGGGAACTATGGCTACACCTTC. Translation: CASSQNPGTGNYGYTF. This chain joins TRBV5-1 and TRBJ1-2; 9 bases are a match to TRBD1. This CDR3 has 16 amino acids. V lost 4 bases to trimming and J lost 2 bases; unmatched junction nucleotides: 9. The germline gives CDR1 SGHRS, CDR2 YFSETQ.

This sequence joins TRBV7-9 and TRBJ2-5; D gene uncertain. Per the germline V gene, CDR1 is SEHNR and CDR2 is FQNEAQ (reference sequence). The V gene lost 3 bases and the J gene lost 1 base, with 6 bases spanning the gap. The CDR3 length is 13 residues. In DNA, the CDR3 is TGTGCCAGCAGCTTGAACAGCCAAGAGACCCAGTACTTC. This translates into CASSLNSQETQYF.

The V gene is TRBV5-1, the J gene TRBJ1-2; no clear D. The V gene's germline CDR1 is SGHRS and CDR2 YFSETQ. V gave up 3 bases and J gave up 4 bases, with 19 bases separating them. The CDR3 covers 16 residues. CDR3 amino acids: CASSWREAEGPYGYTF. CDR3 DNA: TGCGCCAGCAGCTGGAGGGAGGCCGAAGGCCCCTATGGCTACACCTTC.

The CDR3 bases are TGTGCCAGCAGCTTTAGGGGGTCCGGGGAGCTGTTTTTT. This codes for CASSFRGSGELFF. The chain combines TRBV7-3 with TRBJ2-2, with D possibly being TRBD1 (6 bases). The CDR3 is made up of 13 amino acids. Germline CDR1 and CDR2: SGHTA and FQGTGA. The germline V and J ends were trimmed by 3 bases and 6 bases, with 8 bases remaining between them.

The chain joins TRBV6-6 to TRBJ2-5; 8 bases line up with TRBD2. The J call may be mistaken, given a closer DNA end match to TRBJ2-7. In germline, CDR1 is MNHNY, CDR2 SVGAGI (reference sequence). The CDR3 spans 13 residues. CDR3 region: CATFVGGGHEQYF. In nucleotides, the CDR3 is TGTGCCACCTTCGTCGGGGGGGGTCACGAGCAGTACTTC.

CDR3 loop: CASSFSGGVNQPQHF. In nucleotides, the CDR3 is TGCGCCAGCAGCTTTTCAGGGGGCGTCAATCAGCCCCAGCATTTT. The rearrangement links TRBV5-1 to TRBJ1-5; the match to TRBD1 covers 8 bases. The V and J ends lost 2 bases and 3 bases, in that order; junction bases with no gene match: 4. The CDR3 contains 15 residues. CDR1 is SGHRS and CDR2 is YFSETQ in the germline V gene. The full variable domain, with the rest looked up from reference TRBV5-1 and TRBJ1-5, is KAGVTQTPRYLIKTRGQQVTLSCSPISGHRSVSWYQQTPGQGLQFLFEYFSETQRNKGNFPGRFSGRQFSNSRSEMNVSTLELGDSALYLCASSFSGGVNQPQHFGDGTRLSIL.

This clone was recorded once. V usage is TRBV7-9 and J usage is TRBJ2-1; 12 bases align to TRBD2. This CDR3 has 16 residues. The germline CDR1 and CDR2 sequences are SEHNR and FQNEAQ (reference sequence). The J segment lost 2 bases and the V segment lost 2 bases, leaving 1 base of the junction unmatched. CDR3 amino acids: CASSLLAGGPYNEQFF. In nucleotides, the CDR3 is TGTGCCAGCAGCTTACTAGCGGGGGGGCCCTACAATGAGCAGTTCTTC.

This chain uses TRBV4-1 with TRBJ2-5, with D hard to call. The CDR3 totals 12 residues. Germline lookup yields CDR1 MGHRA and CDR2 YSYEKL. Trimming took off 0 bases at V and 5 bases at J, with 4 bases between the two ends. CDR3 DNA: TGCGCCAGCAGCCAAGATAGGGAGACCCAGTACTTC. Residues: CASSQDRETQYF.